A few counts support the clone carrying this T cell receptor beta chain. Antigen specificity is unknown. Trimming took 3 bases from V and 5 from J; bases not matched to a gene: 5. This CDR3 is built from 14 residues. Rearranged V-D-J TRB sequences were amplified with a mixed TRB-A/B primer pool. One entry per CDR3 protein results from TCRdb running MiXCR on the multiplex PCR reads. The table includes just under 2,000 distinct CDR3 sequences, 25% to 40% detected once. Amplification of TCR beta used genomic DNA extracted from peripheral blood. The data originate from a study of T cell repertoires in aging, cancer and after chemotherapy. The wider study: Donor ages fell into six groups from 30 or younger up to 70 or older.

Study observations and caveats: Immunological memory after chemotherapy cannot be judged from the repertoire data.

This clonotype was sampled from a human donor with a solid tumor. Source material: blood. This chain uses TRBV12-3 or TRBV12-4 with TRBJ1-1; 8 bases are a match to TRBD1. This CDR3 is CASSFAGGLTEAFF. In DNA form, the CDR3 reads TGTGCCAGCAGTTTTGCAGGGGGCTTAACTGAAGCTTTCTTT.